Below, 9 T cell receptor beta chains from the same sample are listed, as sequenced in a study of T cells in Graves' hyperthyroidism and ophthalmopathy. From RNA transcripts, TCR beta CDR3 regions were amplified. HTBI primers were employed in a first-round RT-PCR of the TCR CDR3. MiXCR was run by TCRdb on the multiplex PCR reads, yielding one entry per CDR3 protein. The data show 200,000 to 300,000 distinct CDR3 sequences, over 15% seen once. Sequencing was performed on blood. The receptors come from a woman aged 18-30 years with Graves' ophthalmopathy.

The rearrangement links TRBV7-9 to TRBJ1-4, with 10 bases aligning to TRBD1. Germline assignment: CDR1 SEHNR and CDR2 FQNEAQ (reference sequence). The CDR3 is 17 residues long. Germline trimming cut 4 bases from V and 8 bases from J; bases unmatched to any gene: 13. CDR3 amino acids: CASSSPGQGTPREKLFF. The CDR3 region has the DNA TGTGCCAGCAGCTCACCGGGACAGGGGACCCCGCGGGAAAAACTGTTTTTT.

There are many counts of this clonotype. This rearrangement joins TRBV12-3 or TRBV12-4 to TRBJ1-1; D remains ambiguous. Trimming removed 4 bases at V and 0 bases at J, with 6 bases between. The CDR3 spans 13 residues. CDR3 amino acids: CASSWGMNTEAFF. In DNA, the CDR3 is TGTGCCAGCAGTTGGGGAATGAACACTGAAGCTTTCTTT.

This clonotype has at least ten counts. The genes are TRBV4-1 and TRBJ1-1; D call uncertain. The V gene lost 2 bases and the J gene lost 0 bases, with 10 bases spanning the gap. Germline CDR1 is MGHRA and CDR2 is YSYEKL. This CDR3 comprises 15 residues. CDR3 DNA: TGCGCCAGCAGCCAAACGCGGAGTCTGAACACTGAAGCTTTCTTT. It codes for CASSQTRSLNTEAFF.

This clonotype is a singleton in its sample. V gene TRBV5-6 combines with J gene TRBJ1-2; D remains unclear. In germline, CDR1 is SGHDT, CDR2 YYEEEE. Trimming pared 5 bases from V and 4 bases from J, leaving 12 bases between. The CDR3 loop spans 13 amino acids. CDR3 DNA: TGTGCCAGCAGGCGGGCTTTTCTCTATGGCTACACCTTC. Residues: CASRRAFLYGYTF.

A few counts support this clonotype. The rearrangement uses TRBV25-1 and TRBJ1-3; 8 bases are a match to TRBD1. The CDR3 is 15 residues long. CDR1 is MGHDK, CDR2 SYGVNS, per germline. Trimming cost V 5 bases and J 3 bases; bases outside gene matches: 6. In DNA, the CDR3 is TGTGCCAGCAGTCCTCAGGGGGCGCATGGAAACACCATATATTTT. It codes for CASSPQGAHGNTIYF.

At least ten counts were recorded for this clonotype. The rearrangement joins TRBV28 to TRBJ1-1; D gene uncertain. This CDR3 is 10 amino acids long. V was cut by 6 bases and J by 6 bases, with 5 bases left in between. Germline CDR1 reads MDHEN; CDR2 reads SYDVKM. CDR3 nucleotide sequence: TGTGCCAGCAGGGATGCTGAAGCTTTCTTT. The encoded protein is CASRDAEAFF.

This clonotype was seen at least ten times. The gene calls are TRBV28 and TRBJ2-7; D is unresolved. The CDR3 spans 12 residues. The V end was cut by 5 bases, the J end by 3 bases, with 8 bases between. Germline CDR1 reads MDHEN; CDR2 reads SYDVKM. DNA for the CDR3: TGTGCCAGCAGTCCTAGATTCTACGAGCAGTACTTC. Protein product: CASSPRFYEQYF.

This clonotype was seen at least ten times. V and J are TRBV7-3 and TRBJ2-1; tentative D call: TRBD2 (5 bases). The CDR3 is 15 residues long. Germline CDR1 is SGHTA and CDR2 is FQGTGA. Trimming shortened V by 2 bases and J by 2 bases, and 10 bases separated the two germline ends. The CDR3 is CASSLGGLPYNEQFF. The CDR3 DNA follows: TGTGCCAGCAGCTTAGGCGGGTTGCCCTACAATGAGCAGTTCTTC.

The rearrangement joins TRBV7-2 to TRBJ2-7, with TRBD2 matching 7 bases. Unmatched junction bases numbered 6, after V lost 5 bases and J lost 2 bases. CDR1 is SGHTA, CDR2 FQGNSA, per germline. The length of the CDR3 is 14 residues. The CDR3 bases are TGTGCCAGCAGCCCCCCGACTAGCCCCTACGAGCAGTACTTC. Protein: CASSPPTSPYEQYF.